Presented here are 18 T cell receptor beta chains from one specimen sequenced in a study of blood T cell repertoires in COVID-19. Clones were read by immunoSEQ multiplex PCR, and TCRdb kept only the in-frame ones, dropping some. The table has about 160,000 clones, 70% to 90% seen once. The specimen was peripheral blood. These receptors all come from a man aged 80 or over with COVID-19, enrolled during active disease.

This chain uses TRBV6-6 with TRBJ2-7, with 7 positions matching TRBD2. The CDR3 spans 15 residues. CDR1 and CDR2 from the germline V gene are MNHNY and SVGAGI (reference sequence). With 5 bases clipped from V and 7 bases from J, the junction kept 14 bases outside the gene matches. This chain's CDR3 is CASSPGLPLGREQYF. CDR3 bases: TGTGCCAGCAGTCCGGGACTACCACTAGGAAGGGAGCAGTACTTC.

The rearrangement links TRBV6-5 to TRBJ1-5; 11 bases fit TRBD1. CDR1 and CDR2 (germline): MNHEY, SVGAGI. After removal of 7 bases from V and 4 bases from J, the junction contained 3 bases not matched to a gene. The CDR3 has 14 residues. This CDR3 is CASTGQGANQPQHF. The DNA of the CDR3 is TGTGCCAGCACTGGACAGGGGGCGAATCAGCCCCAGCATTTT.

This clone has just a few counts. The chain uses TRBV5-4 and TRBJ1-1; D gene unclear. The V gene's germline CDR1 is SGHNT and CDR2 YYREEE (reference sequence). Trimming shortened V by 1 base and J by 5 bases, and 9 bases separated the two germline ends. The length of the CDR3 is 13 residues. Here the CDR3 reads CASSLRGGTEAFF. In DNA, the CDR3 is TGTGCCAGCAGCTTGCGGGGAGGGACTGAAGCTTTCTTT.

This clone was observed a few times. The V and J genes are TRBV7-9 and TRBJ1-1; 9 positions agree with TRBD1. Losses at the gene ends were 5 bases for V and 3 bases for J; bases not matched to a gene: 10. The CDR3 length is 16 residues. From germline, CDR1 is SEHNR and CDR2 FQNEAQ (reference sequence). CDR3 nucleotides: TGTGCCAGCAGCGCGGACAGGGGAGGGGTAGACACTGAAGCTTTCTTT. Residues: CASSADRGGVDTEAFF.

This clone was recorded only once. The sample carries other DNA sequences with the same CDR3. The chain employs TRBV19 and TRBJ2-5; 8 nucleotides line up with TRBD1. V dropped 6 bases and J dropped 3; count of bases not matched to a gene: 3. The germline V gene encodes CDR1 LNHDA and CDR2 SQIVND (reference sequence). The CDR3 loop spans 13 amino acids. CDR3 amino acids: CASRGTGEETQYF. CDR3 bases: TGTGCCAGTAGGGGGACAGGAGAAGAGACCCAGTACTTC.

The chain couples TRBV29-1 to TRBJ1-2; TRBD1 matches at 10 bases. The germline CDR1 and CDR2 sequences are SQVTM and ANQGSEA. CDR3 length equals 13 residues. J lost 6 bases, V lost 7 bases, and 8 bases had no gene match. Here the CDR3 reads CSAVGTGVDGYTF. The DNA for the CDR3 is TGCAGCGCCGTGGGGACAGGGGTAGATGGCTACACCTTC.

The chain is built from TRBV6-5 and TRBJ1-2, with 8 bases aligning to TRBD1. The V segment lost 4 bases and the J segment 7 bases; nucleotides outside the gene matches: 8. Germline V gives CDR1 MNHEY, CDR2 SVGAGI. This CDR3 spans 14 amino acids. The CDR3, as DNA: TGTGCCAGCAGTTCTACGACAGGGGCTAGTGGCTACACCTTC. It is translated as CASSSTTGASGYTF.

V usage is TRBV7-2 and J usage is TRBJ2-3; 7 bases line up with TRBD2. V dropped 11 bases and J dropped 6; count of bases not matched to a gene: 14. The CDR3 spans 14 residues. In germline, CDR1 is SGHTA, CDR2 FQGNSA. CDR3 sequence (DNA): TGTGCCTCCCGGACTAGTGGGGCAGGTGATACGCAGTATTTT. It specifies CASRTSGAGDTQYF.

This clone was seen a few times. The chain combines TRBV9 with TRBJ1-1, with D hard to call. This CDR3 region has 13 residues. Trimming took off 4 bases at V and 1 base at J, with 8 bases between the two ends. Germline V gene sequence: CDR1 SGDLS, CDR2 YYNGEE. This CDR3 reads CASSLLRNTEAFF. The CDR3 DNA follows: TGTGCCAGCAGCCTCCTCAGGAACACTGAAGCTTTCTTT.

The chain links TRBV2 to TRBJ1-2; unclear D gene. The CDR3 totals 13 residues. V lost 6 bases and J 8 bases, leaving 16 bases between the germline ends. Per germline, CDR1 SNHLY and CDR2 FYNNEI. This chain's CDR3 is CASRSDSVYGYTF. CDR3 DNA sequence: TGTGCCAGCAGATCGGACTCTGTGTACGGCTACACCTTC.

The chain has TRBV2 and TRBJ2-5; D might be TRBD2 (6 bases). CDR3 size: 14 residues. V was trimmed by 5 bases and J by 5 bases, leaving 15 bases between them. Germline V gene sequence: CDR1 SNHLY, CDR2 FYNNEI. The CDR3 bases are TGTGCCAGCAGTCTTGGACGGGGGAGGGAGACCCAGTACTTC. It specifies CASSLGRGRETQYF.

In the case of this clone: Other DNA sequences from this sample encode an identical CDR3 as well. J is TRBJ2-5 and V is TRBV19, with a weak D call TRBD1 (5 bases). This CDR3 has 13 amino acids. The V end lost 3 bases, the J end lost 5 bases, and 10 bases lay between the germline ends. CDR1 is LNHDA, CDR2 SQIVND, per germline (reference sequence). CDR3 sequence: CASSIGRGETQYF. The CDR3 DNA reads as TGTGCCAGTAGTATTGGTAGGGGCGAGACCCAGTACTTC.

The V and J genes are TRBV7-7 and TRBJ2-2; TRBD2 might be the D (6 bases). V was cut by 8 bases and J by 4 bases, with 11 bases left in between. Per the germline V gene, CDR1 is SSHAT and CDR2 is FNYEAQ (reference sequence). The CDR3 contains 13 residues. The CDR3: CASAGRGTGELFF. CDR3 in DNA: TGTGCCAGCGCGGGGCGAGGCACCGGGGAGCTGTTTTTT. Looking up the rest from reference TRBV7-7 and TRBJ2-2 gives the full variable domain: GAGVSQSPRYKVTKRGQDVTLRCDPISSHATLYWYQQALGQGPEFLTYFNYEAQPDKSGLPSDRFSAERPEGSISTLTIQRTEQRDSAMYRCASAGRGTGELFFGEGSRLTVL.

The chain carries TRBV7-9 and TRBJ2-1; 8 bases agree with TRBD1. Germline V gene data show CDR1 as SEHNR and CDR2 as FQNEAQ (reference sequence). The CDR3 sequence is 16 residues long. The J segment lost 5 bases and the V segment lost 4 bases, leaving 10 bases of the junction unmatched. As DNA, the CDR3 is TGTGCCAGCAGCTACCTGTTAGGACAGGGTAACAATGAGCAGTTCTTC. Amino acids: CASSYLLGQGNNEQFF. The full variable domain, its missing parts supplied by reference TRBV7-9 and TRBJ2-1, is DTGVSQNPRHKITKRGQNVTFRCDPISEHNRLYWYRQTLGQGPEFLTYFQNEAQLEKSRLLSDRFSAERPKGSFSTLEIQRTEQGDSAMYLCASSYLLGQGNNEQFFGPGTRLTVL.

The chain combines TRBV28 with TRBJ1-4, with D uncertain. The V end was cut by 5 bases, the J end by 8 bases, with 12 bases between. This CDR3 spans 13 amino acids. The germline CDR1 and CDR2 sequences are MDHEN and SYDVKM. The CDR3 protein is CASSPGGSEKLFF. The CDR3 nucleotides read TGTGCCAGCAGTCCCGGAGGCTCCGAAAAACTGTTTTTT.

V gene TRBV6-6 combines with J gene TRBJ1-3; D is unclear. V dropped 5 bases and J dropped 1 base, with 6 bases sitting between them. The CDR3 runs 13 residues. Germline V gives CDR1 MNHNY, CDR2 SVGAGI (reference sequence). The CDR3 is CASSEPSGNTIYF. In DNA form, the CDR3 reads TGTGCCAGCAGTGAGCCGTCTGGAAACACCATATATTTT.

The chain combines TRBV6-2 or TRBV6-3 with TRBJ2-3; TRBD2 aligns across 14 bases. CDR1 MNHEY and CDR2 SVGEGT come from the germline V gene. The V segment lost 5 bases and the J segment 2 bases; nucleotides outside the gene matches: 6. The CDR3 loop spans 17 amino acids. The CDR3 loop is CASSPAGLAGDTDTQYF. CDR3 nucleotides: TGTGCCAGCAGTCCCGCGGGACTAGCGGGGGACACAGATACGCAGTATTTT.

The chain combines TRBV24-1 with TRBJ2-5, with a tentative D call TRBD1 (6 bases). The CDR3 loop spans 13 amino acids. V was cut by 8 bases and J by 5 bases, with 14 bases left in between. Per germline, CDR1 KGHDR and CDR2 SFDVKD. The CDR3 bases are TGTGCCACCAACAGGGTGGGCACGGAGACCCAGTACTTC. This encodes CATNRVGTETQYF.